This is a list of T cell receptor beta chains from one sample in a study of T cells in Graves' hyperthyroidism and ophthalmopathy. TCRdb re-derived calls from the multiplex PCR reads in MiXCR, one entry per CDR3 protein. The sample holds around 690,000 distinct CDR3 sequences, 15% to 20% seen once. Sequences were obtained from blood. These receptors all come from a man aged 50-60 years with Graves' hyperthyroidism. The CDR3 runs from the conserved cysteine through the conserved F or W. The D gene is left open where the match is weak. Clone sizes are given selectively: once, few, many, or a class where the clone is expanded.

TRBJ2-7	many	TRBV29-1	TRBD2	TGCAGCGTTCGGACTAGCGGTTTTACCTACGAGCAGTACTTC	CSVRTSGFTYEQYF
TRBJ2-1	many	TRBV11-2	TRBD2	TGTGCCAGCAGCTTAAGTTTCGCCGGGACTAGCGGGATCAATGAGCAGTTCTTC	CASSLSFAGTSGINEQFF
TRBJ1-1	.	TRBV6-1	.	TGTGCCAGCACCTCCTGGGGGGCGGAAGCTTTCTTT	CASTSWGAEAFF
TRBJ2-2	many	TRBV7-9	.	TGTGCCAGCAGCCCCCAGGAAGGGGGGAACACCGGGGAGCTGTTTTTT	CASSPQEGGNTGELFF
TRBJ2-7	many	TRBV20-1	.	TGCAGTGCTAGAGATGAGGGGCTAGCGTTGAACGAGCAGTACTTC	CSARDEGLALNEQYF
TRBJ2-3	.	TRBV6-2/TRBV6-3	.	TGTGCCAGCAGTCTGGCTAACGGGGCAGATACGCAGTATTTT	CASSLANGADTQYF
TRBJ2-3	many	TRBV11-2	.	TGTGCCAGCAGCCAGGAGGGCCGATGGGATACGCAGTATTTT	CASSQEGRWDTQYF
TRBJ1-6	many	TRBV12-3/TRBV12-4	TRBD1	TGTGCCAGCAGTCGGGACAGGGGAGTCTCACCCCTCCACTTT	CASSRDRGVSPLHF
TRBJ2-1	many	TRBV27	.	TGTGCCAGCAGTTCTGTGGGGTTTCCCAATGAGCAGTTCTTC	CASSSVGFPNEQFF
TRBJ1-3	many	TRBV6-1	.	TGTGCCAGCAGTTCGGACACCTCTGGAAACACCATATATTTT	CASSSDTSGNTIYF
TRBJ2-1	few	TRBV20-1	TRBD2	TGCAGTGCTAGAGCTAGCGGGAGTCACTACAATGAGCAGTTCTTC	CSARASGSHYNEQFF
TRBJ1-2	.	TRBV30	.	TGTGCCTGGACCGATTTTGGCCCGAACTATGGCTACACCTTC	CAWTDFGPNYGYTF
TRBJ2-7	few	TRBV12-3/TRBV12-4	.	TGTGCCAGCAGGCGAACCTCGGCCCCTCACTACGAGCAGTACTTC	CASRRTSAPHYEQYF
TRBJ2-7	many	TRBV7-9	.	TGTGCCAGCAGCTTAGGGCCTGGCGCAGCGACCCTCGCTCACGAGCAGTACTTC	CASSLGPGAATLAHEQYF
TRBJ1-2	.	TRBV6-2/TRBV6-3	.	TGTGCCAGCAGTTACTCTTTACAGCCATCAGGCTACACCTTC	CASSYSLQPSGYTF
TRBJ2-1	many	TRBV2	.	TGTGCCAGCAGTCTACCAAAGGGGTTCTTAGCGGCAGAGGACTACAATGAGCAGTTCTTC	CASSLPKGFLAAEDYNEQFF
TRBJ2-5	.	TRBV6-1	.	TGTGCCAGCAGATCCACAGGGCTGGAGACCCAGTACTTC	CASRSTGLETQYF
TRBJ2-7	few	TRBV7-2	.	TGTGCCAGCAGCTTAGCGTGGACAGCCTACGAGCAGTACTTC	CASSLAWTAYEQYF
TRBJ2-7	.	TRBV7-8	TRBD1	TGTGCCAGCAGCCCGGGGACAGGGGGCATCAAGGATCCCTACGAGCAGTACTTC	CASSPGTGGIKDPYEQYF
TRBJ2-3	few	TRBV15	.	TGTGCCACCAGCAGAGATGAGTCCACTAGCACAGATACGCAGTATTTT	CATSRDESTSTDTQYF
TRBJ2-7	many	TRBV27	.	TGTGCCAGCAGTCCAGCCCTACGGGGCCCGGGCGAGCAGTACTTC	CASSPALRGPGEQYF
TRBJ2-7	many	TRBV20-1	TRBD2	TGCAGTGCTAGATCCCGACTAGCCTCCTACGAGCAGTACTTC	CSARSRLASYEQYF
TRBJ2-7	many	TRBV28	TRBD2	TGTGCCAGCATTCCGGAGGGCGGGAGGGCCAGATCCTGCGAGCAGTACTTC	CASIPEGGRARSCEQYF
TRBJ2-7	many	TRBV27	TRBD2	TGTGCCAGCAGTTTATTAGGGACTAGCGTTTTCTACGAGCAGTACTTC	CASSLLGTSVFYEQYF
TRBJ1-1	many	TRBV27	TRBD1	TGTGCCAGCATCATAGACAGGGCGGGTACTGAAGCTTTCTTT	CASIIDRAGTEAFF
TRBJ2-7	.	TRBV20-1	TRBD2	TGCAGTGCTAGAGAGGAAGTAGCGGGAGTCTGGGAGCAGTACTTC	CSAREEVAGVWEQYF
TRBJ2-7	many	TRBV28	TRBD1	TGTGCCAGCACTCCCCCTAGGACAGGGGGGAGAGGGTACTTC	CASTPPRTGGRGYF
TRBJ2-2	.	TRBV29-1	TRBD2	TGCAGCGTTTCATCGGGGGGCACCGGGGAGCTGTTTTTT	CSVSSGGTGELFF
TRBJ2-5	.	TRBV6-5	TRBD1	TGTGCCAGCAGTTACGACAGGACAGGGACCCAGTACTTC	CASSYDRTGTQYF
TRBJ1-2	few	TRBV20-1	.	TGCAGTGCTAGCTTATCGGGACTCACCTATGGCTACACCTTC	CSASLSGLTYGYTF
TRBJ2-2	few	TRBV24-1	.	TGTGCCACCAGTGTAAGGTACACCGGGGAGCTGTTTTTT	CATSVRYTGELFF
TRBJ2-3	many	TRBV9	TRBD2	TGTGCCAGCAGCGGTAGCGGGGGGAGCGGCTCAGATACGCAGTATTTT	CASSGSGGSGSDTQYF
TRBJ2-2	many	TRBV7-2	TRBD2	TGTGCCAGCAGCCCAGGGGCTAGCGGGAGAACCGGGGAGCTGTTTTTT	CASSPGASGRTGELFF
TRBJ2-1	many	TRBV27	TRBD2	TGTGCCAGCAGTTTACTTAGCGGGGCCTACAATGAGCAGTTCTTC	CASSLLSGAYNEQFF